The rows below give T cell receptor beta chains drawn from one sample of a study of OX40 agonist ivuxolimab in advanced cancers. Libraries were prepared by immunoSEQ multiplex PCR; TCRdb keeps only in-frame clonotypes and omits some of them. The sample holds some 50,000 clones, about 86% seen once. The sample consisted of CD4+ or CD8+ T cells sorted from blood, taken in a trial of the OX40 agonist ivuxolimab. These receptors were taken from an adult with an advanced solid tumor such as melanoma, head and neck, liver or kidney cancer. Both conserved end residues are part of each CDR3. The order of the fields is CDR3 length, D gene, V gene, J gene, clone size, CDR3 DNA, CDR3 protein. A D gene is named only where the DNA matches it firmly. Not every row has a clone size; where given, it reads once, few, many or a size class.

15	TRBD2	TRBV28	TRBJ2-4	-	TGTGCCAGCATTGACGGGGGGGCCGCCAAAAACATTCAGTACTTC	CASIDGGAAKNIQYF
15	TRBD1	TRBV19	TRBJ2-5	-	TGTGCCAGTAGTTTAGGACAGGGGCGGGAAGAGACCCAGTACTTC	CASSLGQGREETQYF
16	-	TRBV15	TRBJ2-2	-	TGTGCCACCAGCAGAAGCCTTGGGACCGACACCGGGGAGCTGTTTTTT	CATSRSLGTDTGELFF
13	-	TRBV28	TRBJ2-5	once	TGTGCCAGCAGTTTACGCGGTCTCGAGACCCAGTACTTC	CASSLRGLETQYF
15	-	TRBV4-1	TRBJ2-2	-	TGCGCCAGCAGACACGGTAAAGGGGACACCGGGGAGCTGTTTTTT	CASRHGKGDTGELFF
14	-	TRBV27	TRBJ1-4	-	TGTGCCAGCAGTTCCCAGGCGGCTAATGAAAAACTGTTTTTT	CASSSQAANEKLFF
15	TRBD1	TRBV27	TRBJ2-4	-	TGTGCCCTTCAGACACAGGGGCTAAAGAAAAACATTCAGTACTTC	CALQTQGLKKNIQYF
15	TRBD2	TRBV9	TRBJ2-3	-	TGTGCCAGCAGCATTGGGACTAGCGACGGGGATACGCAGTATTTT	CASSIGTSDGDTQYF
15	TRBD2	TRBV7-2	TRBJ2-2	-	TGTGCCAGCAGCCGGGGGCTAGCGGGCACCGGGGAGCTGTTTTTT	CASSRGLAGTGELFF
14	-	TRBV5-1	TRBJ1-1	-	TGCGCCAGCAGCTTGGATGGGTCCGCCCCCACGGCTTTCTTT	CASSLDGSAPTAFF
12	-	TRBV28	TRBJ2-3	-	TGTGCCAGCGGGAGTAGCACAGATACGCAGTATTTT	CASGSSTDTQYF
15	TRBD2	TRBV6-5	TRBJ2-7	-	TGTGCCAGCAGTTACAGTGTCGGGGGGGTTGTAGTGCAGTACTTC	CASSYSVGGVVVQYF
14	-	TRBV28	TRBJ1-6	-	TGTGCCAGCAGCGCGACGAGGTATAATTCACCCCTCCACTTT	CASSATRYNSPLHF